This TCR beta chain was sequenced in a study of T cell responses to AZD1222 COVID-19 vaccine. General study points: Spike was spanned by vaccine-associated CD4 TCRs, which were dominant at 160-218 and 743-854. Spike-specific TCR breadth and depth were elevated following two AZD1222 doses.

Repertoires were generated with immunoSEQ multiplex PCR, while TCRdb's copy carries only in-frame clones and drops some. The sample records about 270,000 clones, 90% to 95% being singletons. With respect to this clone: Antigen unknown.

Sequencing was performed on peripheral blood, taken 28 days after the second AZD1222 dose. The TCR originated in an adult who received the AZD1222 COVID-19 vaccine.

CDR3 in DNA: TGTGCCTCCGTAGGGGCAGGGAAAGGAAACTATGGCTACACCTTC. As protein: CASVGAGKGNYGYTF. The chain couples TRBV28 to TRBJ1-2; TRBD1 is a possible D gene (5 bases). Germline CDR1 and CDR2: MDHEN and SYDVKM. Between the trimmed V and J ends, which lost 11 bases and 2 bases, there was a span of 21 bases. The CDR3 length is 15 residues.